The clone carrying this T cell receptor beta chain was counted a single time. Its antigen remains unidentified. The data originate from a study of shared clonotypes between healthy human individuals. Whole-study results and caveats: Sharing across four donors was highest in naive CD4 (roughly 5%) and lowest in memory CD8 (roughly 0.4%).

CDR3 length: 15 residues. CD45RO-negative, CCR7-positively selected cells formed the naive CD8 fraction, excluding terminally differentiated effector memory CD45RA+ cells. Recent vaccinations or acute infections were absent in the healthy HIV-negative adult donors. Template for every sorted-subset replicate PCR totaled roughly 200 ng DNA, roughly 30,000 T cell genomes. Sequencing was performed with immunoSEQ multiplex PCR; in TCRdb, only in-frame clones are kept and a portion is missing. The sample carries approximately 2,200,000 clones, approximately 94% recorded once. The rearrangement uses TRBV21-1 and TRBJ2-3; the table's D call of TRBD2 was not tested on the DNA. TRBV21-1 is classified as a pseudogene. Sequenced: naive CD8+ T cells from PBMCs. This TCR was sampled from a man in his late teens or twenties in good health. Some clones in this sample may be carry-over from other donors' samples. CDR3 loop: CASSLDPAAVREEYF. CDR3 in DNA: TGTGCCAGCAGCCTCGACCCAGCGGCCGTCCGTGAAGAGTATTTT.